These 19 T cell receptor beta chains share one sample of origin, sequenced in a study of blood T cell repertoires in COVID-19. TCRdb keeps only in-frame clones here, not all; method: immunoSEQ multiplex PCR. The sample has over 300,000 clones, 70% to 90% seen once; the top ten hold about 1.2%. Sequenced sample: peripheral blood. Source of these receptors: a man between 40 and 49 years old with acute or convalescent COVID-19.

The chain recombines TRBV28 with TRBJ1-1; D not certain. This CDR3 comprises 13 residues. Germline CDR1 is MDHEN and CDR2 is SYDVKM. The V end was cut by 10 bases, the J end by 0 bases, with 12 bases between. The CDR3 loop reads CAIRGNMNTEAFF. CDR3 nucleotide sequence: TGTGCCATCCGGGGAAACATGAACACTGAAGCTTTCTTT. Drawing the rest from reference TRBV28 and TRBJ1-1, the complete variable domain is DVKVTQSSRYLVKRTGEKVFLECVQDMDHENMFWYRQDPGLGLRLIYFSYDVKMKEKGDIPEGYSVSREKKERFSLILESASTNQTSMYLCAIRGNMNTEAFFGQGTRLTVV.

The chain has TRBV2 and TRBJ2-7; 8 bases are shared with TRBD2. V gave up 2 bases and J gave up 1 base; unmatched junction bases: 4. This CDR3 region has 15 residues. Germline V lookup: CDR1 SNHLY, CDR2 FYNNEI. The CDR3 here is CASSERGGRSYEQYF. The CDR3 DNA reads TGTGCCAGCAGTGAACGGGGCGGGAGGTCCTACGAGCAGTACTTC.

The J gene is TRBJ1-2, the V gene TRBV10-3; D perhaps matches TRBD1 (5 bases). This CDR3 spans 13 amino acids. Trimming took 3 bases from V and 8 from J, leaving 13 bases between them. Germline values: CDR1 ENHRY, CDR2 SYGVKD. The CDR3 is CAISDSGQRGYTF. The CDR3 DNA reads TGTGCCATCAGTGATTCAGGGCAGAGAGGCTACACCTTC.

The chain carries TRBV6-5 and TRBJ2-5; maybe TRBD2 (7 bases). V was trimmed by 0 bases and J by 5 bases, leaving 13 bases between them. The CDR3 totals 15 residues. Germline loops: CDR1 MNHEY, CDR2 SVGAGI. CDR3 sequence reads: CASSYSYGGRETQYF. Here the CDR3 DNA reads TGTGCCAGCAGTTACTCTTACGGGGGGCGGGAGACCCAGTACTTC.

Regarding this clone: Other DNA sequences in the same sample also yield this CDR3. CDR3 bases: TGCGCCAGCAGCTTGACAGGGTACGAGCAGTACTTC. Translated: CASSLTGYEQYF. The chain is built from TRBV5-1 and TRBJ2-7; D possibly corresponds to TRBD1 (6 bases). The CDR3 spans 12 residues. CDR1 is SGHRS and CDR2 is YFSETQ in the germline V gene. V was trimmed by 1 base and J by 4 bases, leaving 6 bases between them.

Only one count was recorded for this clone. The chain recombines TRBV9 with TRBJ1-1; D remains ambiguous. CDR3 length: 14 residues. CDR1 and CDR2 (germline): SGDLS, YYNGEE. Trimming left V 4 bases short and J 6 bases short, with 16 bases between. CDR3 bases: TGTGCCAGCAGCACGGGGAGATTGAGGTCTGAAGCTTTCTTT. Translated: CASSTGRLRSEAFF.

This clone has only a few counts. The chain has TRBV30 and TRBJ2-1, with 12 bases lining up with TRBD2. Germline V lookup: CDR1 GTSNPN, CDR2 SVGIG (reference sequence). This CDR3 has 14 amino acids. With 6 bases clipped from V and 9 bases from J, the junction kept 9 bases outside the gene matches. CDR3 coding DNA: TGTGCCTGTTCCGGACTAGCGGGATTCGGTGAGCAGTTCTTC. Translated, it gives CACSGLAGFGEQFF. Full variable domain (rest looked up from reference TRBV30 and TRBJ2-1): SQTIHQWPATLVQPVGSPLSLECTVEGTSNPNLYWYRQAAGRGLQLLFYSVGIGQISSEVPQNLSASRPQDRQFILSSKKLLLSDSGFYLCACSGLAGFGEQFFGPGTRLTVL.

The rearrangement joins TRBV27 to TRBJ2-7, with 8 bases that match TRBD1. The CDR3 is made up of 15 amino acids. Trimming cost V 6 bases and J 2 bases; bases outside gene matches: 9. Germline V gives CDR1 MNHEY, CDR2 SMNVEV (reference sequence). DNA of the CDR3: TGTGCCAGCAGAGCCGGGGACAGGCTAACCTACGAGCAGTACTTC. This sequence encodes CASRAGDRLTYEQYF.

This sequence joins TRBV5-1 and TRBJ1-2; weak D call: TRBD1 (6 bases). Germline V lookup: CDR1 SGHRS, CDR2 YFSETQ. The CDR3 contains 15 residues. V lost 1 base and J 4 bases, leaving 14 bases between the germline ends. The CDR3 loop reads CASSLTPTGLYGYTF. The CDR3 DNA is TGCGCCAGCAGCTTGACGCCGACAGGACTCTATGGCTACACCTTC. The entire variable domain, with the rest obtained from reference TRBV5-1 and TRBJ1-2, is as follows: KAGVTQTPRYLIKTRGQQVTLSCSPISGHRSVSWYQQTPGQGLQFLFEYFSETQRNKGNFPGRFSGRQFSNSRSEMNVSTLELGDSALYLCASSLTPTGLYGYTFGSGTRLTVV.

This chain uses TRBV30 with TRBJ1-5, with 7 bases matching TRBD1. After removal of 1 base from V and 3 bases from J, the junction contained 3 bases not matched to a gene. The CDR3 contains 14 residues. Germline CDR1 and CDR2: GTSNPN and SVGIG (reference sequence). The CDR3 region is CAWSATGYNQPQHF. As DNA, the CDR3 is TGTGCCTGGAGTGCGACAGGGTACAATCAGCCCCAGCATTTT.

The V and J genes are TRBV7-2 and TRBJ1-1, with 8 bases fitting TRBD1. CDR1 and CDR2 from the germline V gene are SGHTA and FQGNSA. The length of the CDR3 is 13 residues. V lost 3 bases and J lost 6; bases outside the gene matches: 3. CDR3 protein: CASSFHRGAEAFF. The CDR3 DNA is TGTGCCAGCAGCTTCCACAGGGGGGCTGAAGCTTTCTTT.

Comments on this clone: Different DNA sequences within this sample yield the same CDR3. V is TRBV3-1 (or the pseudogene TRBV3-2) and J is TRBJ1-3, with D hard to call. The CDR3 loop spans 14 amino acids. Per germline, CDR1 LGHDT and CDR2 YNNKEL (reference sequence). The V end lost 1 base, the J end lost 4 bases, and 8 bases lay between the germline ends. CDR3 nucleotides: TGTGCCAGCAGCCAAGTCGGTTCGGGAAACACCATATATTTT. It is translated as CASSQVGSGNTIYF.

Regarding this clone: The same CDR3 also results from other DNA sequences found in this sample. This chain uses TRBV6-5 with TRBJ1-2; D gene uncertain. This CDR3 spans 14 amino acids. CDR1 and CDR2 (germline): MNHEY, SVGAGI. Trimming shortened V by 0 bases and J by 8 bases, and 13 bases separated the two germline ends. CDR3 region: CASSYSRGPGGYTF. In DNA form, the CDR3 reads TGTGCCAGCAGTTACTCTAGAGGGCCGGGGGGCTACACCTTC.

CDR3 sequence (DNA): TGTGCCAGCAGATTAACCGGGACTGGAGCCTACGAGCAGTACTTC. Amino acid sequence: CASRLTGTGAYEQYF. This chain uses TRBV6-5 with TRBJ2-7; D perhaps matches TRBD2 (6 bases). V was cut by 6 bases and J by 2 bases, with 17 bases left in between. Germline V lookup: CDR1 MNHEY, CDR2 SVGAGI. This CDR3 comprises 15 residues.

The rearrangement uses TRBV3-1 (or the pseudogene TRBV3-2) and TRBJ1-6; D call uncertain. Germline CDR1 is LGHDT and CDR2 is YNNKEL (reference sequence). V shed 4 bases and J shed 0 bases, with 4 bases lying between them. The CDR3 length is 14 residues. CDR3 protein: CASSRSSYNSPLHF. Written as DNA, the CDR3 is TGTGCCAGCAGCCGGAGCTCCTATAATTCACCCCTCCACTTT.

The chain couples TRBV4-2 to TRBJ2-5; 12 nucleotides agree with TRBD2. CDR1 and CDR2 (germline): LGHNA, YNFKEQ. The CDR3 is made up of 19 amino acids. The trim removed 1 base at V and 4 bases at J, leaving 13 bases unmatched. CDR3: CASSQVYRGLAGGPETQYF. DNA of the CDR3: TGTGCCAGCAGCCAAGTATATAGAGGGCTAGCGGGGGGGCCAGAGACCCAGTACTTC.

The chain has TRBV3-1 (or the pseudogene TRBV3-2) and TRBJ2-3; a weak D match, TRBD2 (5 bases). Germline CDR1 LGHDT, CDR2 YNNKEL (reference sequence). This CDR3 spans 17 amino acids. Trimming took off 4 bases at V and 4 bases at J, with 21 bases between the two ends. This CDR3 is CASSRALEGGVADTQYF. The DNA of the CDR3 is TGTGCCAGCAGCCGAGCCCTTGAGGGTGGTGTAGCAGATACGCAGTATTTT.

The gene calls are TRBV7-2 and TRBJ1-6, with a tentative D call TRBD1 (5 bases). V lost 1 base and J lost 4, with 11 bases in between. The CDR3 covers 16 residues. CDR1 is SGHTA and CDR2 is FQGNSA in the germline V gene. CDR3 region: CASSLGPGGYNSPLHF. The CDR3 coding sequence is TGTGCCAGCAGCTTAGGGCCGGGGGGGTATAATTCACCCCTCCACTTT.

The V call is TRBV28, the J call TRBJ1-5; TRBD1 aligns across 9 bases. Trimming at V came to 0 bases and at J to 5 bases, leaving 8 bases not matched to a gene. CDR3 length: 17 amino acids. Germline assignment: CDR1 MDHEN and CDR2 SYDVKM. The CDR3 here is CASSLWGGQGEDQPQHF. The CDR3 DNA is TGTGCCAGCAGTTTATGGGGGGGACAGGGAGAGGATCAGCCCCAGCATTTT.